The clone carrying this TCR beta chain came up a few times. This sample was taken from a study of long-term antiretroviral therapy in people with HIV. A v3.0 immunoSEQ assay was performed at survey level. Produced via immunoSEQ multiplex PCR; TCRdb's table is partial and in-frame only. The sample consists of more than 10,000 clones, nearly 85% of them appearing once. The content of samples before DNA extraction was roughly 0.95-11 million cryopreserved PBMC. The TCR comes from a man aged 40-55 years with HIV. Sequencing was performed on unsorted PBMCs, taken 3.4 years after starting antiretroviral therapy.

This CDR3 reads CASSTDRGTETQYF. The CDR3 DNA reads TGTGCCAGTAGTACGGACAGGGGGACGGAGACCCAGTACTTC. This sequence joins TRBV19 and TRBJ2-5; 10 bases align to TRBD1. The trim removed 4 bases at V and 5 bases at J, leaving 4 bases unmatched. The germline V gene has CDR1 LNHDA and CDR2 SQIVND (reference sequence). The CDR3 consists of 14 residues.